This T cell receptor (beta chain) was sequenced during a study of cytomegalovirus exposure and HLA in healthy donors. J gave up 2 bases and V 2 bases, and 12 bases lay outside the gene matches. This CDR3 comprises 18 residues. The germline V gene has CDR1 MNHEY and CDR2 SMNVEV (reference sequence). The PCR contained 60 Vbeta and 13 Jbeta primers. Using immunoSEQ multiplex PCR, the repertoire was profiled, and TCRdb retains in-frame clones only, with some absent. The sample lists approximately 69,000 clones; about 78% were seen once. Sequencing was performed on PBMCs. This chain joins TRBV27 and TRBJ2-3, with 8 bases matching TRBD2. The clonotype was recovered from a man younger than 30 in good health and CMV-seronegative. CDR3 amino acids: CASSLRMAGGRTTDTQYF. CDR3 DNA: TGTGCCAGCAGTTTAAGGATGGCGGGGGGCCGGACCACAGATACGCAGTATTTT.